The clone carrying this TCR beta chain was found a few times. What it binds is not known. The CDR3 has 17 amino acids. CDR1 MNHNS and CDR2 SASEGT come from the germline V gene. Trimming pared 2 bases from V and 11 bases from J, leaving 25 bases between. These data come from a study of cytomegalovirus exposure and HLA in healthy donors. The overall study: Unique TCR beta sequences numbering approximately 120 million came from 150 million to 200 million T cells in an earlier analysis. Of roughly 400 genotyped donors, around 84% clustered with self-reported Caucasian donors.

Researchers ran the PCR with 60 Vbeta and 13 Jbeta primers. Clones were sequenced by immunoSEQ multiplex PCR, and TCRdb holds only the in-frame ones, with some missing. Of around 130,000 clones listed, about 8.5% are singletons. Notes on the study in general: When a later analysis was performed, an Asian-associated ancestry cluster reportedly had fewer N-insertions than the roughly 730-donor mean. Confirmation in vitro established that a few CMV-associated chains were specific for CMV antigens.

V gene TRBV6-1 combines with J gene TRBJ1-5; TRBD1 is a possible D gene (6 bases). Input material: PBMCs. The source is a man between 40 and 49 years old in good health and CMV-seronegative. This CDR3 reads CASSERVGRGRPGTQHF. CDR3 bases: TGTGCCAGCAGTGAACGGGTTGGCAGGGGCCGCCCGGGGACCCAGCATTTT.